This T cell receptor beta chain appears in the sequencing data of a study of chemoradiotherapy in HPV16-positive cancers. Overall study findings and caveats: HPV-specific T cells were functionally defined from only two HPV16-positive patients.

Assay used: immunoSEQ multiplex PCR; TCRdb lists only in-frame clones, some missing. The data show about 2,300 clones, about two thirds seen once. The CDR3 is 16 amino acids. The V gene's germline CDR1 is SEHNR and CDR2 FQNEAQ (reference sequence). Trimming pared 0 bases from V and 4 bases from J, leaving 12 bases between. On this clone: Its matching antigen is unknown.

Sequencing used tumor tissue, obtained from a patient who underwent chemoradiotherapy. J is TRBJ2-2 and V is TRBV7-9; D tentatively reads TRBD1 or TRBD2 (5 bases each). This sequence was found in a human donor with HPV-associated anogenital cancer. The CDR3 bases are TGTGCCAGCAGCTTAGCGGGACCTCTGGGCACCGGGGAGCTGTTTTTT. Protein: CASSLAGPLGTGELFF. Filled out from reference TRBV7-9 and TRBJ2-2, the complete variable domain reads DTGVSQNPRHKITKRGQNVTFRCDPISEHNRLYWYRQTLGQGPEFLTYFQNEAQLEKSRLLSDRFSAERPKGSFSTLEIQRTEQGDSAMYLCASSLAGPLGTGELFFGEGSRLTVL.